This passage covers 5 T cell receptor beta chains from one sample sequenced in a study of cytomegalovirus exposure and HLA in healthy donors. The PCR had 60 Vbeta and 13 Jbeta primers. Sequenced by immunoSEQ multiplex PCR; TCRdb stores in-frame clones only, minus some. This table holds 200,000 or so clones, about four fifths found once. The sequenced material came from PBMCs. The receptors come from a woman aged 45-65 years in good health and CMV-seropositive.

The rearrangement links TRBV5-1 to TRBJ2-7; 9 nucleotides agree with TRBD2. Per germline, CDR1 SGHRS and CDR2 YFSETQ. This CDR3 region has 15 residues. Unmatched junction bases numbered 8, after V lost 4 bases and J lost 3 bases. CDR3 bases: TGCGCCAGCAGCCCCCGGACTAGCGCAGACTACGAGCAGTACTTC. Translation: CASSPRTSADYEQYF. Combining the CDR3 with reference TRBV5-1 and TRBJ2-7 gives the whole variable domain KAGVTQTPRYLIKTRGQQVTLSCSPISGHRSVSWYQQTPGQGLQFLFEYFSETQRNKGNFPGRFSGRQFSNSRSEMNVSTLELGDSALYLCASSPRTSADYEQYFGPGTRLTVT.

V and J are TRBV28 and TRBJ2-1; no definite D call. Per the germline V gene, CDR1 is MDHEN and CDR2 is SYDVKM. This CDR3 comprises 12 residues. V dropped 4 bases and J dropped 6 bases, with 7 bases sitting between them. In DNA, the CDR3 is TGTGCCAGCAGTTCGGTCCGCAATGAGCAGTTCTTC. Its protein is CASSSVRNEQFF.

J is TRBJ2-4 and V is TRBV28; possibly TRBD2 for D (5 bases). V dropped 3 bases and J dropped 0 bases, with 6 bases sitting between them. There are 14 residues in the CDR3. Looked up from germline, CDR1 is MDHEN and CDR2 is SYDVKM. CDR3: CASSFAGAKNIQYF. The CDR3 nucleotides are TGTGCCAGCAGTTTCGCGGGAGCCAAAAACATTCAGTACTTC.

This chain connects TRBV30 to TRBJ2-2; possibly TRBD2 for D (5 bases). This CDR3 has 14 residues. V was cut by 3 bases and J by 4 bases, with 12 bases left in between. Germline V lookup: CDR1 GTSNPN, CDR2 SVGIG (reference sequence). The CDR3 DNA reads as TGTGCCTGGAGCCCGGGTGCGGGCACCGGGGAGCTGTTTTTT. Translating it yields CAWSPGAGTGELFF.

The chain employs TRBV28 and TRBJ2-2; no clear D gene. Germline-derived CDR1 and CDR2 are MDHEN and SYDVKM. The length of the CDR3 is 17 residues. V was cut by 1 base and J by 3 bases, with 15 bases left in between. The CDR3 bases are TGTGCCAGCAGTTTATATCTCGGGTCAGAATACACCGGGGAGCTGTTTTTT. Its translation: CASSLYLGSEYTGELFF.